This paragraph reports one T cell receptor (beta chain). Antigen: not known. The data are from a study of T cells expressing NK-cell markers. General study findings and limits: CD8+ T cells in six or seven donors included dominant NKG2C+ clonotypes at about 1.0-7.5%. Evidence did not settle whether expanded NKG2C+ T cell clones targeted HCMV.

TCRdb re-called the 5' RACE reads and gives one entry per CDR3 protein, without DNA. The sample includes fewer than 300,000 distinct CDR3 sequences. This CDR3 contains 12 residues. The germline gives CDR1 KGHDR, CDR2 SFDVKD. Sequencing used blood T cells: a sorted CD56 or NKG2C T cell subset, CD4+ or CD8+ T cells, or bulk PBMC T cells (not recorded which). This sequence originates from a woman between 18 and 70 years old in good health. This chain links TRBV24-1 with TRBJ1-5; TCRdb designates TRBD1, a call that cannot be tested without DNA. The CDR3 loop is CATSDPGQPQHF.